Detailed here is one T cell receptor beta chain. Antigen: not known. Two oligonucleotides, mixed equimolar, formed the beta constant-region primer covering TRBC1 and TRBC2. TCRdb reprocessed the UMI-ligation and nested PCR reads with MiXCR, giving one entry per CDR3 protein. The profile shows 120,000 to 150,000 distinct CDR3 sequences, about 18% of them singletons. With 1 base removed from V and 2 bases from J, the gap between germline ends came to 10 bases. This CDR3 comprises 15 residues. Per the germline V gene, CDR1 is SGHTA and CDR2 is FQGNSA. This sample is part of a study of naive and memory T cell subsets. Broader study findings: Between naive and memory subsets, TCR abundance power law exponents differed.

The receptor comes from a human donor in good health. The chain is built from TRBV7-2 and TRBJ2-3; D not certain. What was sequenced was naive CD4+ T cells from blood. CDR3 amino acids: CASSLGARDTDTQYF. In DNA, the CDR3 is TGTGCCAGCAGCTTAGGGGCCCGCGACACAGATACGCAGTATTTT.